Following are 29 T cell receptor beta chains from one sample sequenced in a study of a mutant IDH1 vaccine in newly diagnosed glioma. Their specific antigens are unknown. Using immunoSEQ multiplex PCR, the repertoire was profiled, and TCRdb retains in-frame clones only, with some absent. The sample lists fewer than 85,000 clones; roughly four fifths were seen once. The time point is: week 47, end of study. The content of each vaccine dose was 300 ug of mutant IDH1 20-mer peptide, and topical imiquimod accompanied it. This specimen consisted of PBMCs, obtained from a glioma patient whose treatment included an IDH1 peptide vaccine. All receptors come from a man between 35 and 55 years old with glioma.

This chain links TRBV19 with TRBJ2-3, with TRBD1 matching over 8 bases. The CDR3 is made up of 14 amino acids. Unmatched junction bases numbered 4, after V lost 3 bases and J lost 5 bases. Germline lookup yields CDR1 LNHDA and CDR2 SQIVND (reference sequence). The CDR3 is CASSIGQGGDTQYF. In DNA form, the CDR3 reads TGTGCCAGTAGTATCGGACAGGGAGGAGATACGCAGTATTTT.

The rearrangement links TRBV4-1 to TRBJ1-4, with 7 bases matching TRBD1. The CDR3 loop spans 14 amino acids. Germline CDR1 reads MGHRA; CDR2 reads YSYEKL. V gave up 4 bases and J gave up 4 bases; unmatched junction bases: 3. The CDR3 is CASSLGQVNEKLFF. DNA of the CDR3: TGCGCCAGCAGCCTAGGACAGGTTAATGAAAAACTGTTTTTT.

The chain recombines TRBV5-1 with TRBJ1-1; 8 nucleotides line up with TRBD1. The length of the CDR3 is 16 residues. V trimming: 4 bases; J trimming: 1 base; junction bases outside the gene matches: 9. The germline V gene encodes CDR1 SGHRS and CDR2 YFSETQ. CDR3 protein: CASSLSPQGANTEAFF. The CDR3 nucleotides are TGCGCCAGCAGCCTATCCCCCCAGGGGGCGAACACTGAAGCTTTCTTT. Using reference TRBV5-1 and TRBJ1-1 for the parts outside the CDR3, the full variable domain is KAGVTQTPRYLIKTRGQQVTLSCSPISGHRSVSWYQQTPGQGLQFLFEYFSETQRNKGNFPGRFSGRQFSNSRSEMNVSTLELGDSALYLCASSLSPQGANTEAFFGQGTRLTVV.

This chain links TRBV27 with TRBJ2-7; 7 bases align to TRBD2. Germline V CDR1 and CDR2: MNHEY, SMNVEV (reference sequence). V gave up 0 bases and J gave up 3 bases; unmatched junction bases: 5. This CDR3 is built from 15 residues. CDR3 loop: CASSLSPAGNYEQYF. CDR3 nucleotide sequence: TGTGCCAGCAGTTTATCCCCAGCGGGGAACTACGAGCAGTACTTC.

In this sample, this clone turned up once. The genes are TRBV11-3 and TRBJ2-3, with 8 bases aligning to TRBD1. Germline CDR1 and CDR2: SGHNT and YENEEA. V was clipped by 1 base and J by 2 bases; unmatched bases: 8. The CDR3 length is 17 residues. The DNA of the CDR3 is TGTGCCAGCAGCTTAGTTTCGGACAGGGATGACACAGATACGCAGTATTTT. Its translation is CASSLVSDRDDTDTQYF.

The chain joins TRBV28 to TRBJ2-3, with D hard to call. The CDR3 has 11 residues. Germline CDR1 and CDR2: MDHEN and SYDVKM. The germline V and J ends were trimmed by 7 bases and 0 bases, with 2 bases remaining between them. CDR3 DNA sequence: TGTGCCAGCACCAGCACAGATACGCAGTATTTT. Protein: CASTSTDTQYF.

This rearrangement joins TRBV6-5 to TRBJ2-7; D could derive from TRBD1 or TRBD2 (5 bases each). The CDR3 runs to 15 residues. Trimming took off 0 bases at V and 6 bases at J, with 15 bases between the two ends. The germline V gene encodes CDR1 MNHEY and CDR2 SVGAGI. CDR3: CASSYSRGPLSEQYF. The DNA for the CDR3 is TGTGCCAGCAGTTACTCGAGGGGCCCACTAAGCGAGCAGTACTTC.

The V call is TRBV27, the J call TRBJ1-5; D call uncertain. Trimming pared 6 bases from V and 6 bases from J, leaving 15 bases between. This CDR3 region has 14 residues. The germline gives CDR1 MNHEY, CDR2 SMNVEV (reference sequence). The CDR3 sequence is CASRSSRMGQPQHF. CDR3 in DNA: TGTGCCAGCAGGTCCTCACGGATGGGTCAGCCCCAGCATTTT.

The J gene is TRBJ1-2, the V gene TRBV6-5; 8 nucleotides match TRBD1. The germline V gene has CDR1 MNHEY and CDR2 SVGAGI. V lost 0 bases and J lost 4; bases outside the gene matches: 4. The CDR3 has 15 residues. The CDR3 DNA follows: TGTGCCAGCAGTTACTCGCAGGACAGGGCCTATGGCTACACCTTC. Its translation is CASSYSQDRAYGYTF.

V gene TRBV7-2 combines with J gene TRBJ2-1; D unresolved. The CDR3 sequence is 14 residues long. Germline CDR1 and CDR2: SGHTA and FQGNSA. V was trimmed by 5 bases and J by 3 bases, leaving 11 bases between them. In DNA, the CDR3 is TGTGCCAGCAGCCCTGCCTGGAGCTACAATGAGCAGTTCTTC. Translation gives CASSPAWSYNEQFF. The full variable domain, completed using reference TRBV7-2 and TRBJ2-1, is GAGVSQSPSNKVTEKGKDVELRCDPISGHTALYWYRQSLGQGLEFLIYFQGNSAPDKSGLPSDRFSAERTGGSVSTLTIQRTQQEDSAVYLCASSPAWSYNEQFFGPGTRLTVL.

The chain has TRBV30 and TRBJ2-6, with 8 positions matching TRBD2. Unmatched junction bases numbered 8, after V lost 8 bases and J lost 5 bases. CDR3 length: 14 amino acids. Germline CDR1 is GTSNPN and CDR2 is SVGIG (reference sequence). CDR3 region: CATGRVPRANVLTF. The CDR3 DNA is TGTGCCACCGGGAGGGTCCCCAGGGCCAACGTCCTGACTTTC.

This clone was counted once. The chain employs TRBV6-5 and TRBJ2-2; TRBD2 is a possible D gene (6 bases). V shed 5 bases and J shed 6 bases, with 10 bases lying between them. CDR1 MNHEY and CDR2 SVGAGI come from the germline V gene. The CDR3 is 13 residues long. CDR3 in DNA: TGTGCCAGCAGTGAGCCGGGGGCCGGGGAGCTGTTTTTT. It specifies CASSEPGAGELFF.

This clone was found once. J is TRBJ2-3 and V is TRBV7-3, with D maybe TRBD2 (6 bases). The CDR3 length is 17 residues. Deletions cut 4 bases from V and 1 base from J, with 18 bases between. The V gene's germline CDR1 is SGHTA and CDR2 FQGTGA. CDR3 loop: CASSSTGTSSGTDTQYF. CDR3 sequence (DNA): TGTGCCAGCAGCTCGACCGGGACTTCTTCTGGCACAGATACGCAGTATTTT.

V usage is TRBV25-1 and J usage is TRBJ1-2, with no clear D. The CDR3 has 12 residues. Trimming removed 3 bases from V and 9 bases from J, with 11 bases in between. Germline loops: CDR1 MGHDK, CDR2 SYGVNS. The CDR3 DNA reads TGTGCCAGCAGTGACCTAGGGCGTCGCTACACCTTC. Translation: CASSDLGRRYTF.

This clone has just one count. CDR3 coding DNA: TGTGCCAGCAGCCGCTTCGGGGTAGCGGGAGGGCCAAACACAGATACGCAGTATTTT. Protein: CASSRFGVAGGPNTDTQYF. The chain couples TRBV7-3 to TRBJ2-3; 11 positions agree with TRBD2. From germline, CDR1 is SGHTA and CDR2 FQGTGA. Trimming removed 5 bases from V and 2 bases from J; junction bases left unmatched: 15. The CDR3 spans 19 residues.

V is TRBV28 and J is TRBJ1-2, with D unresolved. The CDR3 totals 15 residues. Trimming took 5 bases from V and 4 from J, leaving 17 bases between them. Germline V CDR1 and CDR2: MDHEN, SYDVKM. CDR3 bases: TGTGCCAGCAGTCCGCCTACAAGGACTATCTATGGCTACACCTTC. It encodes CASSPPTRTIYGYTF.

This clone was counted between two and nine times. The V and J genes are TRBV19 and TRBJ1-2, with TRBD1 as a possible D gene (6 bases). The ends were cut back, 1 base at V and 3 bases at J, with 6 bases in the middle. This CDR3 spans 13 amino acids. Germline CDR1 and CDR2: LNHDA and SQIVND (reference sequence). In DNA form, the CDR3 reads TGTGCCAGTAGTATAGGACAGGACTATGGCTACACCTTC. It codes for CASSIGQDYGYTF. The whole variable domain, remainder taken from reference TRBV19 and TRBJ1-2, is DGGITQSPKYLFRKEGQNVTLSCEQNLNHDAMYWYRQDPGQGLRLIYYSQIVNDFQKGDIAEGYSVSREKKESFPLTVTSAQKNPTAFYLCASSIGQDYGYTFGSGTRLTVV.

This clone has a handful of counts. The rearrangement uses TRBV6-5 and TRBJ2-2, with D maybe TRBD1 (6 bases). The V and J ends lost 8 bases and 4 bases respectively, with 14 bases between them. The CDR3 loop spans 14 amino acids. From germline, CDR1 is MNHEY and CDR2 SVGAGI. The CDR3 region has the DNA TGTGCCAGCCACTGGGGACAAAGCACCGGGGAGCTGTTTTTT. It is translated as CASHWGQSTGELFF.

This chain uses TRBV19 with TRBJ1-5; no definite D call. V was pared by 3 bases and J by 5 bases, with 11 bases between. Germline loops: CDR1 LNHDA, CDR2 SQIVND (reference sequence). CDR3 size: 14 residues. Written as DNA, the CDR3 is TGTGCCAGTAGTATCCCAACATCCTATCAGCCCCAGCATTTT. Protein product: CASSIPTSYQPQHF.

This chain's CDR3 is CASSIGDTKYEQYF. DNA for the CDR3: TGTGCCAGTAGTATAGGAGACACCAAATACGAGCAGTACTTC. The V call is TRBV19, the J call TRBJ2-7; D call uncertain. The germline V and J ends were trimmed by 1 base and 4 bases, with 11 bases remaining between them. This CDR3 comprises 14 residues. Per the germline V gene, CDR1 is LNHDA and CDR2 is SQIVND (reference sequence).

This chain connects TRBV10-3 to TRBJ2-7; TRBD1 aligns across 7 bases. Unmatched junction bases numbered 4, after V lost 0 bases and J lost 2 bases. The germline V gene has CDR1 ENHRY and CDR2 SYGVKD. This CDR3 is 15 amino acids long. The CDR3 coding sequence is TGTGCCATCAGTGAGTCAACAGGGGATCCCTACGAGCAGTACTTC. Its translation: CAISESTGDPYEQYF.

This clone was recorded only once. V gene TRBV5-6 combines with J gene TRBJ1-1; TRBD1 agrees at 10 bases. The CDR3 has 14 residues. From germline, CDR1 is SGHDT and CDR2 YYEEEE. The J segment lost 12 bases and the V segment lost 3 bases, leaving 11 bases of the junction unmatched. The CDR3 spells CASSSTGGRYGTFF. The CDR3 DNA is TGTGCCAGCAGCTCGACAGGGGGCAGATACGGAACTTTCTTT.

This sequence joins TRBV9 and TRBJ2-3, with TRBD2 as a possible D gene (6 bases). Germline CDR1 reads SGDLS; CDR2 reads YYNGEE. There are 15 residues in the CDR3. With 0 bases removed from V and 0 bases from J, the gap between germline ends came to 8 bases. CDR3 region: CASSVGTTSTDTQYF. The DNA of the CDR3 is TGTGCCAGCAGCGTAGGGACTACTAGCACAGATACGCAGTATTTT.

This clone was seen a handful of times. The CDR3 sequence: CASSPPVNTEAFF. In DNA, the CDR3 is TGTGCCAGCAGTCCCCCCGTTAACACTGAAGCTTTCTTT. V gene TRBV25-1 combines with J gene TRBJ1-1; D ambiguous. The CDR3 has 13 residues. Germline V gives CDR1 MGHDK, CDR2 SYGVNS. V was trimmed by 5 bases and J by 2 bases, leaving 9 bases between them.

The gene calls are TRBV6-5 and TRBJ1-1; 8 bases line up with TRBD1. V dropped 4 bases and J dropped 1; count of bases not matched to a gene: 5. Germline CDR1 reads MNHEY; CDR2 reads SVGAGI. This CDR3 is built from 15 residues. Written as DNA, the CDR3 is TGTGCCAGCAGTTTAACCGGGACAGGGAACACTGAAGCTTTCTTT. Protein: CASSLTGTGNTEAFF.

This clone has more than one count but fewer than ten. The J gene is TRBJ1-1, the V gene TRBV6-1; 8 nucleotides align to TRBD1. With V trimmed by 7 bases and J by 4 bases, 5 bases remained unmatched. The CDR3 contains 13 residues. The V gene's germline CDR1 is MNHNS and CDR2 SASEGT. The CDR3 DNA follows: TGTGCCAGCACCGCAGGGGGCAGCACTGAAGCTTTCTTT. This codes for CASTAGGSTEAFF.

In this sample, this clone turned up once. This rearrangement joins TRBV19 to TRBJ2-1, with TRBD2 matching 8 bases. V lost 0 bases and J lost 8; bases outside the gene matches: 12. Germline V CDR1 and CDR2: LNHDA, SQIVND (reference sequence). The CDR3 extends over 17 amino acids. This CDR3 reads CASSIDSLAGLTYEQFF. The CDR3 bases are TGTGCCAGTAGTATAGATAGCCTAGCGGGTCTTACATATGAGCAGTTCTTC.

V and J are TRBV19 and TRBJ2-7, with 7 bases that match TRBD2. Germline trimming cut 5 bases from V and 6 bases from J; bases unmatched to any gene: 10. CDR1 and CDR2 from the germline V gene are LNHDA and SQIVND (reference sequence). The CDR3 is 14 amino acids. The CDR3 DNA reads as TGTGCCAGTAGTCGGACGGGGAGGGTAGGCGAGCAGTACTTC. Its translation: CASSRTGRVGEQYF.

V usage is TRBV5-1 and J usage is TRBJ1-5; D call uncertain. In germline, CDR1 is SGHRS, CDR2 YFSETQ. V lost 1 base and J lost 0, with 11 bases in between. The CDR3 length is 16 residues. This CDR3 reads CASSLKGRDSNQPQHF. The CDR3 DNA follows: TGCGCCAGCAGCTTGAAAGGAAGAGATAGCAATCAGCCCCAGCATTTT.